The 28 T cell receptor beta chains given below trace back to one sample, sequenced in a study of cytotoxic CD8 clonotypes in ibrutinib-treated CLL. The data were produced by immunoSEQ multiplex PCR, yet TCRdb's version contains in-frame clones alone and is incomplete. The sample carries fewer than 85,000 clones, 79% recorded once. Sequencing used PBMCs, obtained after 12 months of ibrutinib treatment. The receptors were gathered from a human donor with chronic lymphocytic leukemia.

This clone has a single count. The V gene is TRBV7-2, the J gene TRBJ2-7, with TRBD2 identical over 12 bases. The germline V gene encodes CDR1 SGHTA and CDR2 FQGNSA. This CDR3 comprises 16 residues. J gave up 3 bases and V 3 bases, and 6 bases lay outside the gene matches. Here the CDR3 reads CASSFDPGLAGYEQYF. The CDR3 DNA reads TGTGCCAGCAGCTTCGACCCGGGACTAGCGGGCTACGAGCAGTACTTC.

The chain uses TRBV27 and TRBJ2-3; perhaps TRBD2 as D (6 bases). Germline CDR1 MNHEY, CDR2 SMNVEV (reference sequence). The V end was cut by 1 base, the J end by 0 bases, with 8 bases between. This CDR3 contains 15 residues. CDR3 protein: CASSLWAGSTDTQYF. As DNA, the CDR3 is TGTGCCAGCAGTTTATGGGCGGGAAGCACAGATACGCAGTATTTT.

The chain joins TRBV19 to TRBJ2-2; no reliable D call. The CDR3 loop spans 13 amino acids. The germline V gene encodes CDR1 LNHDA and CDR2 SQIVND (reference sequence). The germline V and J ends were trimmed by 4 bases and 6 bases, with 9 bases remaining between them. Here the CDR3 reads CASSTHWAGELFF. The CDR3 bases are TGTGCCAGTAGTACCCACTGGGCCGGGGAGCTGTTTTTT.

DNA for the CDR3: TGTGCCAGCAGAGGGGGGCCCATTGAGCAGTTCTTC. Encoded protein: CASRGGPIEQFF. The chain is built from TRBV2 and TRBJ2-1, with D perhaps assigned TRBD1 or TRBD2 (6 bases each). Trimming shortened V by 6 bases and J by 9 bases, and 12 bases separated the two germline ends. Germline CDR1 reads SNHLY; CDR2 reads FYNNEI. This CDR3 has 12 amino acids.

The chain combines TRBV7-2 with TRBJ1-3, with no clear D. CDR1 and CDR2 from the germline V gene are SGHTA and FQGNSA. CDR3 size: 16 residues. Trimming stripped 1 base from V and 0 bases from J, with 10 bases between. This CDR3 reads CASSLEPPSSGNTIYF. Written as DNA, the CDR3 is TGTGCCAGCAGCTTAGAGCCCCCGAGCTCTGGAAACACCATATATTTT.

V is TRBV4-2 and J is TRBJ2-5; D is possibly TRBD1 or TRBD2 (6 bases each). CDR1 is LGHNA and CDR2 is YNFKEQ in the germline V gene. V lost 2 bases and J 5 bases, leaving 9 bases between the germline ends. The CDR3 has 13 amino acids. The DNA for the CDR3 is TGTGCCAGCAGCCAAAGAGGGGGGGAGACCCAGTACTTC. Translation gives CASSQRGGETQYF.

In its sample, this clone was seen a few times. The chain uses TRBV1 and TRBJ2-2; TRBD2 is the table's D call and was not checked against the DNA. TRBV1 is recorded as a pseudogene. The CDR3 consists of 15 residues. The CDR3 loop reads CTSSLDWPNTGELFF. In DNA form, the CDR3 reads TGCACCAGCAGCCTGGACTGGCCGAACACCGGGGAGCTGTTTTTT.

The gene calls are TRBV7-4 and TRBJ2-3, with 16 nucleotides matching TRBD2. V was pared by 5 bases and J by 6 bases, with 8 bases of the junction left unmatched. The CDR3 consists of 17 residues. In germline, CDR1 is SGHVT, CDR2 SQSDAQ. This CDR3 is CASSPPGLAGGRDTQYF. CDR3 bases: TGTGCCAGCAGCCCGCCGGGACTAGCGGGGGGGCGCGATACGCAGTATTTT.

The chain has TRBV28 and TRBJ2-3, with 10 bases matching TRBD2. This CDR3 has 16 residues. Per germline, CDR1 MDHEN and CDR2 SYDVKM. The V and J ends lost 5 bases and 3 bases, in that order; junction bases with no gene match: 8. CDR3 nucleotide sequence: TGTGCCAGCAGTCCACACCGTAGCGGGGGGACAGATACGCAGTATTTT. Translation gives CASSPHRSGGTDTQYF.

The chain links TRBV7-3 to TRBJ2-2; no definite D call. Germline loops: CDR1 SGHTA, CDR2 FQGTGA. The CDR3 spans 15 residues. Between the trimmed V and J ends, which lost 7 bases and 5 bases, there was a span of 17 bases. CDR3 in DNA: TGTGCCAGCACCCCCTTGGCCTCTGGTACCGGGGAGCTGTTTTTT. It codes for CASTPLASGTGELFF.

Comment on this clone: Within the sample, other DNA sequences also encode this same CDR3. This sequence joins TRBV11-2 and TRBJ2-3, with 7 bases lining up with TRBD2. In germline, CDR1 is SGHAT, CDR2 FQNNGV. This CDR3 is 15 amino acids long. V lost 5 bases to trimming and J lost 1 base; unmatched junction nucleotides: 6. The DNA of the CDR3 is TGTGCCAGCAGCCCAACCCTAGCGGGCACAGATACGCAGTATTTT. Residues: CASSPTLAGTDTQYF.

This clone showed up many times. This sample includes further DNA sequences coding for the same CDR3. Written as DNA, the CDR3 is TGTGCCAGCAGCGTAAGCGCAGATACGCAGTATTTT. Protein: CASSVSADTQYF. J is TRBJ2-3 and V is TRBV9; no reliable D call. Germline V gene lookup returns CDR1 SGDLS and CDR2 YYNGEE. V lost 1 base, J lost 4 bases, and 4 bases lay in between. The CDR3 is 12 amino acids.

The rearrangement links TRBV18 to TRBJ2-7; no clear D gene. CDR3 size: 14 residues. Trimming removed 4 bases at V and 4 bases at J, with 14 bases between. Germline V gene lookup returns CDR1 KGHSH and CDR2 LQKENI. CDR3 nucleotides: TGTGCCAGCTCACTGGAAGACGCTTTGTACGAGCAGTACTTC. This sequence encodes CASSLEDALYEQYF.

This clone was seen just once. This CDR3 is CASSPGTSGYEQYF. In nucleotides, the CDR3 is TGTGCCAGCAGTCCCGGGACTAGCGGGTACGAGCAGTACTTC. This chain uses TRBV6-5 with TRBJ2-7, with 12 bases identical to TRBD2. There are 14 residues in the CDR3. With V trimmed by 5 bases and J by 4 bases, 3 bases remained unmatched. Germline V lookup: CDR1 MNHEY, CDR2 SVGAGI.

The chain is built from TRBV7-2 and TRBJ1-3; 8 bases agree with TRBD1. Germline V gene data show CDR1 as SGHTA and CDR2 as FQGNSA. Trimming cost V 5 bases and J 3 bases; bases outside gene matches: 9. The CDR3 extends over 16 amino acids. The CDR3 region has the DNA TGTGCCAGCAGCGGGCGGCAGGGGGCTAGTGGAAACACCATATATTTT. Its translation is CASSGRQGASGNTIYF.

This chain uses TRBV7-2 with TRBJ1-2; no reliable D call. The germline V gene has CDR1 SGHTA and CDR2 FQGNSA. There are 11 residues in the CDR3. V shed 5 bases and J shed 3 bases, with 4 bases lying between them. CDR3 amino acids: CASSDYYGYTF. The CDR3, as DNA: TGTGCCAGCAGCGACTACTATGGCTACACCTTC.

V gene TRBV5-1 combines with J gene TRBJ2-1; no clear D. CDR3 length equals 11 residues. Germline V gene lookup returns CDR1 SGHRS and CDR2 YFSETQ. V was shortened by 0 bases and J by 10 bases, with 5 bases between the two germline ends. The CDR3, as DNA: TGCGCCAGCAGCTTGGCCGGGGAGCAGTTCTTC. This translates into CASSLAGEQFF.

This clone was counted once. V usage is TRBV6-5 and J usage is TRBJ1-1; TRBD1 matches 11 bases. The J segment lost 3 bases and the V segment lost 6 bases, leaving 3 bases of the junction unmatched. CDR1 and CDR2 (germline): MNHEY, SVGAGI. This CDR3 is 14 amino acids long. DNA of the CDR3: TGTGCCAGCAGCCGGGACAGGGGGGACACTGAAGCTTTCTTT. It is translated as CASSRDRGDTEAFF.

This sequence joins TRBV28 and TRBJ2-7; TRBD1 matches at 10 bases. Germline V gene lookup returns CDR1 MDHEN and CDR2 SYDVKM. This CDR3 comprises 14 residues. V lost 9 bases and J lost 0; bases outside the gene matches: 5. CDR3 residues: CASRGQGISYEQYF. CDR3 nucleotides: TGTGCCAGTCGGGGACAGGGGATCTCCTACGAGCAGTACTTC.

The CDR3: CASSTQGGLETQYF. CDR3 DNA sequence: TGTGCCAGCTCGACGCAAGGGGGGCTGGAGACCCAGTACTTC. The rearrangement uses TRBV18 and TRBJ2-5; D tentatively fits TRBD1 or TRBD2 (6 bases each). CDR3 length equals 14 residues. The V and J ends lost 6 bases and 5 bases respectively, with 16 bases between them. Germline assignment: CDR1 KGHSH and CDR2 LQKENI.

About this clone itself: Just one base apart from a much larger clone, this may be a read error. The rearrangement uses TRBV7-9 and TRBJ2-2, with D unresolved. The CDR3 covers 12 residues. Germline CDR1 SEHNR, CDR2 FQNEAQ (reference sequence). V was trimmed by 6 bases and J by 4 bases, leaving 6 bases between them. The CDR3 DNA sequence: TGTGCCAGCAGTATTAGCACCGGGGAGCTGTTTTTT. This gives the protein CASSISTGELFF.

The chain couples TRBV10-3 to TRBJ2-7; D perhaps matches TRBD2 (6 bases). The CDR3 loop spans 14 amino acids. V was trimmed by 6 bases and J by 5 bases, leaving 17 bases between them. CDR1 and CDR2 from the germline V gene are ENHRY and SYGVKD. CDR3 amino acids: CAIRETSLSHEQYF. For the CDR3, the DNA is TGTGCCATCAGGGAGACTAGTCTGTCTCACGAGCAGTACTTC.

The chain joins TRBV28 to TRBJ2-2; perhaps TRBD1 as D (7 bases). Germline CDR1 reads MDHEN; CDR2 reads SYDVKM. The CDR3 covers 14 residues. V gave up 3 bases and J gave up 6 bases, with 11 bases separating them. CDR3 region: CASSLGGQSGELFF. CDR3 nucleotides: TGTGCCAGCAGTTTGGGGGGACAGTCCGGGGAGCTGTTTTTT. Full variable domain (rest looked up from reference TRBV28 and TRBJ2-2): DVKVTQSSRYLVKRTGEKVFLECVQDMDHENMFWYRQDPGLGLRLIYFSYDVKMKEKGDIPEGYSVSREKKERFSLILESASTNQTSMYLCASSLGGQSGELFFGEGSRLTVL.

This sequence joins TRBV27 and TRBJ2-2; 10 positions match TRBD1. V gave up 6 bases and J gave up 7 bases; unmatched junction bases: 2. Per the germline V gene, CDR1 is MNHEY and CDR2 is SMNVEV (reference sequence). This CDR3 comprises 13 residues. CDR3 in amino acids: CASRGQGFGELFF. CDR3 nucleotide sequence: TGTGCCAGCAGGGGACAGGGGTTCGGGGAGCTGTTTTTT.

The chain links TRBV15 to TRBJ2-5; tentatively, D is TRBD1 (5 bases). Per the germline V gene, CDR1 is LNHNV and CDR2 is YYDKDF (reference sequence). There are 15 residues in the CDR3. Trimming left V 1 base short and J 5 bases short, with 14 bases between. The CDR3 bases are TGTGCCACCAGCAGAGGGACACAAGACGGGGAGACCCAGTACTTC. It specifies CATSRGTQDGETQYF.

This clone was seen many times. The rearrangement links TRBV28 to TRBJ1-5; D is perhaps TRBD1 (5 bases). This CDR3 contains 17 residues. The germline V and J ends were trimmed by 5 bases and 6 bases, with 23 bases remaining between them. Germline V gene lookup returns CDR1 MDHEN and CDR2 SYDVKM. CDR3 sequence: CASSTVLESPGVQPQHF. The CDR3 region has the DNA TGTGCCAGCAGTACGGTTTTGGAGTCCCCGGGGGTTCAGCCCCAGCATTTT.

CDR3 residues: CASSYSRAGTGGYTF. CDR3 nucleotides: TGTGCCAGCAGTTACTCGAGGGCAGGGACGGGGGGCTACACCTTC. The rearrangement joins TRBV6-6 to TRBJ1-2, with TRBD1 as a possible D gene (5 bases). The germline V gene has CDR1 MNHNY and CDR2 SVGAGI (reference sequence). The V end was cut by 0 bases, the J end by 8 bases, with 16 bases between. The CDR3 runs 15 residues.

The chain uses TRBV27 and TRBJ1-2; D not resolved. Germline loops: CDR1 MNHEY, CDR2 SMNVEV (reference sequence). The CDR3 has 13 residues. V lost 3 bases and J lost 8, with 13 bases in between. CDR3 amino acids: CASSFWPTAGYTF. CDR3 nucleotides: TGTGCCAGCAGTTTTTGGCCTACGGCCGGCTACACCTTC.